The next 30 T cell receptor beta chains were all read from a single sample in a study of T cell responses to AZD1222 COVID-19 vaccine. Data came from immunoSEQ multiplex PCR; TCRdb stores just in-frame clones and leaves some out. The sample yields 100,000 to 150,000 clones, about 93% seen once. Sequenced material: peripheral blood, taken 28 days after the second dose of the MenACWY control vaccine. Receptors were obtained from an adult who received the MenACWY meningococcal vaccine as a control.

In DNA, the CDR3 is TGTGCCAGCAGCCAAGCGGAGGCCTACGAGCAGTACTTC. Its translation is CASSQAEAYEQYF. This chain links TRBV3-1 (or the pseudogene TRBV3-2) with TRBJ2-7; tentatively, D is TRBD2 (5 bases). V was shortened by 1 base and J by 2 bases, with 6 bases between the two germline ends. The germline gives CDR1 LGHDT, CDR2 YNNKEL (reference sequence). The CDR3 is 13 amino acids.

The rearrangement uses TRBV24-1 and TRBJ2-3; perhaps D is TRBD1 or TRBD2 (5 bases each). Trimming took off 3 bases at V and 4 bases at J, with 19 bases between the two ends. The germline CDR1 and CDR2 sequences are KGHDR and SFDVKD. CDR3 size: 17 residues. CDR3 protein: CATSDASDMRDADTQYF. CDR3 in DNA: TGTGCCACCAGTGATGCCTCGGATATGAGGGACGCAGATACGCAGTATTTT.

The chain couples TRBV7-6 to TRBJ2-7, with TRBD1 matching 8 bases. J lost 4 bases, V lost 5 bases, and 4 bases had no gene match. Germline loops: CDR1 SGHVS, CDR2 FNYEAQ. The CDR3 runs to 13 residues. CDR3 sequence: CASSHNRGYEQYF. In nucleotides, the CDR3 is TGTGCCAGCAGCCACAACAGGGGGTACGAGCAGTACTTC. The full variable domain, with the rest looked up from reference TRBV7-6 and TRBJ2-7, is GAGVSQSPRYKVTKRGQDVALRCDPISGHVSLYWYRQALGQGPEFLTYFNYEAQQDKSGLPNDRFSAERPEGSISTLTIQRTEQRDSAMYRCASSHNRGYEQYFGPGTRLTVT.

The chain has TRBV24-1 and TRBJ2-3, with D perhaps matching TRBD2 (5 bases). This CDR3 has 16 residues. Trimming stripped 4 bases from V and 0 bases from J, with 13 bases between. CDR1 is KGHDR, CDR2 SFDVKD, per germline. As DNA, the CDR3 is TGTGCCACCAGTGACCCCGTTGCGGGCAGCACAGATACGCAGTATTTT. Translated, it gives CATSDPVAGSTDTQYF.

The rearrangement uses TRBV28 and TRBJ1-1; D uncertain. Germline lookup yields CDR1 MDHEN and CDR2 SYDVKM. The CDR3 has 13 amino acids. Trimming removed 2 bases at V and 1 base at J, with 5 bases between. This CDR3 is CASSLQKNTEAFF. The CDR3 DNA reads as TGTGCCAGCAGTTTACAGAAGAACACTGAAGCTTTCTTT.

This chain joins TRBV28 and TRBJ1-1; tentative D call: TRBD1 (5 bases). The length of the CDR3 is 16 residues. CDR1 and CDR2 (germline): MDHEN, SYDVKM. V shed 8 bases and J shed 1 base, with 20 bases lying between them. The CDR3 loop reads CASGRGGARPNTEAFF. DNA of the CDR3: TGTGCCAGCGGACGTGGAGGGGCTCGACCGAACACTGAAGCTTTCTTT.

The chain links TRBV5-4 to TRBJ2-7, with 7 positions matching TRBD1. CDR3 length: 13 residues. The ends lost 4 bases at V and 2 bases at J; junction bases unmatched: 3. Germline V gene lookup returns CDR1 SGHNT and CDR2 YYREEE (reference sequence). CDR3: CASSNQGAYEQYF. The CDR3 DNA follows: TGTGCCAGCAGCAACCAGGGGGCCTACGAGCAGTACTTC.

This sequence joins TRBV5-1 and TRBJ2-7, with 7 bases that match TRBD2. Losses at the gene ends were 0 bases for V and 0 bases for J; bases not matched to a gene: 9. The CDR3 has 17 amino acids. The germline CDR1 and CDR2 sequences are SGHRS and YFSETQ. The CDR3 here is CASSLDGGSGYSYEQYF. The DNA of the CDR3 is TGCGCCAGCAGCTTGGACGGGGGGTCGGGCTACTCCTACGAGCAGTACTTC.

The J gene is TRBJ1-6, the V gene TRBV28; D gene unclear. The germline V gene has CDR1 MDHEN and CDR2 SYDVKM. The CDR3 covers 14 residues. V lost 6 bases and J 0 bases, leaving 6 bases between the germline ends. The chain's CDR3 is CASRTSSYNSPLHF. CDR3 nucleotides: TGTGCCAGCAGGACGAGCTCCTATAATTCACCCCTCCACTTT.

V is TRBV28 and J is TRBJ1-5; 7 bases are shared with TRBD1. Per germline, CDR1 MDHEN and CDR2 SYDVKM. The trim removed 6 bases at V and 1 base at J, leaving 15 bases unmatched. The CDR3 covers 18 residues. CDR3 DNA sequence: TGTGCCAGCAGCCCCCTCGGAGGGGGCGCCGGGAGCAATCAGCCCCAGCATTTT. Amino acids: CASSPLGGGAGSNQPQHF.

The rearrangement uses TRBV11-2 and TRBJ2-7; D ambiguous. The CDR3 consists of 13 residues. Germline CDR1 reads SGHAT; CDR2 reads FQNNGV. Trimming shortened V by 6 bases and J by 3 bases, and 12 bases separated the two germline ends. CDR3 DNA: TGTGCCAGCAGTCATAGACGAGACTACGAGCAGTACTTC. Residues: CASSHRRDYEQYF.

The chain has TRBV2 and TRBJ1-2; D is unresolved. CDR1 SNHLY and CDR2 FYNNEI come from the germline V gene. V lost 7 bases and J lost 0, with 3 bases in between. The CDR3 is 11 residues long. CDR3 DNA sequence: TGTGCCAGCAAAGCTAACTATGGCTACACCTTC. Its protein product is CASKANYGYTF.

This clone was counted a single time. The chain has TRBV5-1 and TRBJ1-1; D not resolved. The CDR3 spans 13 residues. V was trimmed by 1 base and J by 0 bases, leaving 4 bases between them. CDR1 SGHRS and CDR2 YFSETQ come from the germline V gene. CDR3 bases: TGCGCCAGCAGCTTGTTCGTGAACACTGAAGCTTTCTTT. It translates to CASSLFVNTEAFF.

The table lists this clone with a count of one. V and J are TRBV5-1 and TRBJ2-1; D assignment may be TRBD1 or TRBD2 (5 bases each). The germline CDR1 and CDR2 sequences are SGHRS and YFSETQ. V lost 4 bases and J 3 bases, leaving 17 bases between the germline ends. The CDR3 is made up of 16 amino acids. Written as DNA, the CDR3 is TGCGCCAGCAGCCGGGACCCGTTAGATGGCTACAATGAGCAGTTCTTC. Translating it yields CASSRDPLDGYNEQFF.

The chain uses TRBV6-5 and TRBJ1-1; no clear D gene. Germline CDR1 MNHEY, CDR2 SVGAGI. There are 14 residues in the CDR3. V was cut by 0 bases and J by 2 bases, with 7 bases left in between. The DNA for the CDR3 is TGTGCCAGCAGTTACTCGGACCGAAACACTGAAGCTTTCTTT. As protein: CASSYSDRNTEAFF.

V usage is TRBV3-1 (or the pseudogene TRBV3-2) and J usage is TRBJ1-6; TRBD1 is a possible D gene (6 bases). This CDR3 region has 16 residues. Between the trimmed V and J ends, which lost 3 bases and 6 bases, there was a span of 15 bases. Germline CDR1 reads LGHDT; CDR2 reads YNNKEL (reference sequence). The CDR3 coding sequence is TGTGCCAGCAGCCAGTCCTGGGCGGGGGCTAATTCACCCCTCCACTTT. This sequence encodes CASSQSWAGANSPLHF.

V and J are TRBV29-1 and TRBJ1-2; 10 bases map to TRBD1. The trim removed 5 bases at V and 5 bases at J, leaving 5 bases unmatched. CDR1 and CDR2 from the germline V gene are SQVTM and ANQGSEA. The CDR3 is made up of 13 amino acids. In DNA, the CDR3 is TGCAGCGTTTATGGACAGGGGGTATATGGCTACACCTTC. Translated: CSVYGQGVYGYTF.

This chain's CDR3 is CASSLSRGGGLETQYF. The CDR3 nucleotides read TGTGCCAGCAGCTTATCTCGTGGGGGGGGCCTGGAGACCCAGTACTTC. The V gene is TRBV7-9, the J gene TRBJ2-5; D may be TRBD2 (7 bases). The CDR3 covers 16 residues. CDR1 and CDR2 (germline): SEHNR, FQNEAQ (reference sequence). V shed 2 bases and J shed 5 bases, with 18 bases lying between them.

The V call is TRBV28, the J call TRBJ1-5; D perhaps matches TRBD1 (5 bases). V was shortened by 1 base and J by 4 bases, with 8 bases between the two germline ends. The CDR3 has 14 amino acids. Germline loops: CDR1 MDHEN, CDR2 SYDVKM. In nucleotides, the CDR3 is TGTGCCAGCAGTTTATCAGGGCGGAATCAGCCCCAGCATTTT. This encodes CASSLSGRNQPQHF.

The V gene is TRBV7-3, the J gene TRBJ2-7; D is ambiguous. Trimming left V 1 base short and J 7 bases short, with 11 bases between. This CDR3 comprises 13 residues. In germline, CDR1 is SGHTA, CDR2 FQGTGA. This chain's CDR3 is CASSLNEGREQYF. The CDR3 DNA is TGTGCCAGCAGCTTAAATGAAGGAAGGGAGCAGTACTTC.

The chain has TRBV29-1 and TRBJ1-4, with unresolved D. The CDR3 sequence is 12 residues long. Germline V gene lookup returns CDR1 SQVTM and CDR2 ANQGSEA. Trimming removed 7 bases at V and 8 bases at J, with 14 bases between. The CDR3 nucleotides read TGCAGCGCGCAGGTCCTGGAGGAAAAACTGTTTTTT. This sequence encodes CSAQVLEEKLFF.

The chain uses TRBV28 and TRBJ2-1; D uncertain. Germline values: CDR1 MDHEN, CDR2 SYDVKM. Trimming took 2 bases from V and 9 from J, leaving 11 bases between them. The CDR3 has 13 residues. CDR3 residues: CASSLRSRGEQFF. In nucleotides, the CDR3 is TGTGCCAGCAGTTTAAGGTCAAGAGGTGAGCAGTTCTTC. The full variable domain, rest sourced from reference TRBV28 and TRBJ2-1, is DVKVTQSSRYLVKRTGEKVFLECVQDMDHENMFWYRQDPGLGLRLIYFSYDVKMKEKGDIPEGYSVSREKKERFSLILESASTNQTSMYLCASSLRSRGEQFFGPGTRLTVL.

This clone was found a few times. This chain links TRBV5-1 with TRBJ2-4; 12 nucleotides align to TRBD2. After removal of 3 bases from V and 3 bases from J, the junction contained 4 bases not matched to a gene. The CDR3 totals 16 residues. Germline V gene data show CDR1 as SGHRS and CDR2 as YFSETQ. DNA of the CDR3: TGCGCCAGCAGCTCTAGCGGGAGGGCTAACAAAAACATTCAGTACTTC. Its protein product is CASSSSGRANKNIQYF.

This chain connects TRBV7-3 to TRBJ2-3; 10 nucleotides agree with TRBD1. CDR1 and CDR2 from the germline V gene are SGHTA and FQGTGA. V shed 3 bases and J 5 bases; nucleotides not matched to a gene: 5. The CDR3 loop spans 15 amino acids. This CDR3 is CASSLGQGRGDTQYF. The CDR3 DNA reads TGTGCCAGCAGCTTGGGACAGGGGAGGGGAGATACGCAGTATTTT.

The chain joins TRBV28 to TRBJ2-1; possibly TRBD1 for D (5 bases). This CDR3 contains 14 residues. Per the germline V gene, CDR1 is MDHEN and CDR2 is SYDVKM. V lost 7 bases to trimming and J lost 8 bases, with 18 bases between them. The CDR3 nucleotides are TGTGCCAGCACCTGGGGCGGAGAGGTTTATGAGCAGTTCTTC. Translation: CASTWGGEVYEQFF.

Only a few counts were recorded for this clone. The chain recombines TRBV16 with TRBJ1-4; D possibly corresponds to TRBD1 (6 bases). V lost 7 bases and J 8 bases, leaving 14 bases between the germline ends. Germline V lookup: CDR1 KGHSY, CDR2 FQNENV. This CDR3 comprises 13 residues. Here the CDR3 reads CASTSGHTEKLFF. The CDR3 region has the DNA TGTGCCAGCACCTCGGGACATACGGAAAAACTGTTTTTT.

CDR3 nucleotides: TGTGCCAGCAGTTTGTACCGGACAGGGGGGAAAGAGACCCAGTACTTC. Translating it yields CASSLYRTGGKETQYF. The chain has TRBV27 and TRBJ2-5, with 10 bases fitting TRBD1. The CDR3 has 16 residues. Germline V gene lookup returns CDR1 MNHEY and CDR2 SMNVEV (reference sequence). J was trimmed by 3 bases and V by 3 bases; bases with no gene match: 7.

The chain couples TRBV3-1 (or the pseudogene TRBV3-2) to TRBJ1-1, with D unresolved. Trimming removed 0 bases at V and 0 bases at J, with 8 bases between. The length of the CDR3 is 15 residues. Germline CDR1 and CDR2: LGHDT and YNNKEL (reference sequence). CDR3 in amino acids: CASSQDLGVNTEAFF. As DNA, the CDR3 is TGTGCCAGCAGCCAAGATTTGGGAGTGAACACTGAAGCTTTCTTT.

Concerning this clone: Other DNA variants within this sample encode the same CDR3. The chain has TRBV7-2 and TRBJ1-2, with a tentative D call TRBD1 (5 bases). V was pared by 0 bases and J by 5 bases, with 10 bases between. This CDR3 comprises 14 residues. The V gene's germline CDR1 is SGHTA and CDR2 FQGNSA. The CDR3, as DNA: TGTGCCAGCAGCTTAGCTGTTGGGGGGTATGGCTACACCTTC. This translates into CASSLAVGGYGYTF. Complete variable domain (other parts from reference TRBV7-2 and TRBJ1-2): GAGVSQSPSNKVTEKGKDVELRCDPISGHTALYWYRQSLGQGLEFLIYFQGNSAPDKSGLPSDRFSAERTGGSVSTLTIQRTQQEDSAVYLCASSLAVGGYGYTFGSGTRLTVV.

The chain uses TRBV10-3 and TRBJ1-1; D not resolved. With 3 bases removed from V and 1 base from J, the gap between germline ends came to 12 bases. The germline V gene encodes CDR1 ENHRY and CDR2 SYGVKD. The CDR3 loop spans 15 amino acids. CDR3 protein: CAISEGGRTNTEAFF. CDR3 in DNA: TGTGCCATCAGTGAAGGAGGACGGACGAACACTGAAGCTTTCTTT.